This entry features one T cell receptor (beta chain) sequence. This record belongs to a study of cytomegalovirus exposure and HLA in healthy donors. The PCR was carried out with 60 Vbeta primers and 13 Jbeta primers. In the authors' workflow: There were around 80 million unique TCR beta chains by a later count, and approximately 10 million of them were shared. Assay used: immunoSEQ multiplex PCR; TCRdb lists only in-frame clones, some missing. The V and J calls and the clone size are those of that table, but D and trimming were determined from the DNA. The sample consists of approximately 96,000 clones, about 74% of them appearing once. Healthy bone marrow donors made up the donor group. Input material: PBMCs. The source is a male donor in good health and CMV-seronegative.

The CDR3 here is CASSLTPHTGRSEKLFF. In DNA form, the CDR3 reads TGTGCCAGCAGCTTAACCCCCCACACAGGGAGAAGTGAAAAACTGTTTTTT. The chain links TRBV7-9 to TRBJ1-4, with D possibly TRBD1 on 6 matching bases. Trimming shortened V by 2 bases and J by 7 bases, and 20 bases separated the two germline ends. The CDR3 consists of 17 residues. The germline V gene has CDR1 SEHNR and CDR2 FQNEAQ (reference sequence).